The clone carrying this T cell receptor beta chain was counted at least ten times. Heparinised blood was drawn once per donor, averaging roughly 120 mL. These data originate in a study of beta chain features in type 1 diabetes. The wider study: No age, gender or cell yield differences were seen between patients and healthy donors.

Germline V gene lookup returns CDR1 LNHDA and CDR2 SQIVND (reference sequence). CDR3 length equals 14 residues. Trimming shortened V by 4 bases and J by 0 bases, and 7 bases separated the two germline ends. Reverse transcribing all isolated RNA meant expressed TCRB transcripts were sequenced. This table comes from immunoSEQ multiplex PCR, and its TCRdb copy is limited to in-frame clones, with some not included. The table has roughly 300,000 clones, about 14% seen once. What was sequenced was central memory CD4+ T cells from blood. The chain joins TRBV19 to TRBJ2-1; the D gene is possibly TRBD2 (6 bases). This sequence was found in a man younger than 40 in good health. The CDR3 nucleotides are TGTGCCAGTAGTACGACTAGCTCCTACAATGAGCAGTTCTTC. The encoded protein is CASSTTSSYNEQFF.